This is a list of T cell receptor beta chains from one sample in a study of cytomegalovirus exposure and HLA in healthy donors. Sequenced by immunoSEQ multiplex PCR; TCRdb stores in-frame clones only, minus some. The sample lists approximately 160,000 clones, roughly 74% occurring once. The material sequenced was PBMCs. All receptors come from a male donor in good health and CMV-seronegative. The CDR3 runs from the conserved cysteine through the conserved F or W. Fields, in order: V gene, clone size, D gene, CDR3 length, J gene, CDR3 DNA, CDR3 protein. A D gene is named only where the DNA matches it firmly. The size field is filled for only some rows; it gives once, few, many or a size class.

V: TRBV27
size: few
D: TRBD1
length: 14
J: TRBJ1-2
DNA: TGTGCCAGCAGTTTTCTAGACAGGGTAACTGGCTACACCTTC
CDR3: CASSFLDRVTGYTF

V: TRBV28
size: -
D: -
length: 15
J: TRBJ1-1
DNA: TGTGCCAGCAGTCCGAGCCCGCCTAGAGACACTGAAGCTTTCTTT
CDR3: CASSPSPPRDTEAFF

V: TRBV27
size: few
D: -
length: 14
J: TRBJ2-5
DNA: TGTGCCAGCAGTTCGTTTGGGCCGAGAGAGACCCAGTACTTC
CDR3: CASSSFGPRETQYF

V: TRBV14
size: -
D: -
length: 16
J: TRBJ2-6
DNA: TGTGCCAGCAGCCCTGAACCGGGAGCTGGGGCCAACGTCCTGACTTTC
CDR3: CASSPEPGAGANVLTF

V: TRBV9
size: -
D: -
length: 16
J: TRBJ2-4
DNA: TGTGCCAGCAGCCCCTTTGGGGGGTATGGCAAAAACATTCAGTACTTC
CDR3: CASSPFGGYGKNIQYF

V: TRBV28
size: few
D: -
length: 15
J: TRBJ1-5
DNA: TGTGCCAGCAGTTTCGGTTCCGCTAGCAATCAGCCCCAGCATTTT
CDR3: CASSFGSASNQPQHF

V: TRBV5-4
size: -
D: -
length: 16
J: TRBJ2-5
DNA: TGTGCCAGCAGCTTGGGTTCAGGGACGACCAGGGGGACCCAGTACTTC
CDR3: CASSLGSGTTRGTQYF

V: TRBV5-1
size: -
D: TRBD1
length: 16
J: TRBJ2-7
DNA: TGCGCCAGCAGCTTGGGGGCGGCCCGAGACAGGGACGAGCAGTACTTC
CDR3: CASSLGAARDRDEQYF

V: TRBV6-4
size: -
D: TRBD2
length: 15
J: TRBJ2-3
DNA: TGTGCCAGCAGTGCGACTAGCGGGGGGGCAGATACGCAGTATTTT
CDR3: CASSATSGGADTQYF

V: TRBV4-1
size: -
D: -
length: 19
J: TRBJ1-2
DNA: TGCGCCAGCAGCCAAGATAAACGCGCCCCCCGGGGACTGAGCTATGGCTACACCTTC
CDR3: CASSQDKRAPRGLSYGYTF

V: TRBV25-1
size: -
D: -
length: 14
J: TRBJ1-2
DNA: TGTGCCAGCAGTGAATCGGGGAATCGGGAAGGCTACACCTTC
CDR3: CASSESGNREGYTF

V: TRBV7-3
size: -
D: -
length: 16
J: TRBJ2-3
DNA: TGTGCCAGCAGCTTAACGCCGGTCCTCGTCGCAGATACGCAGTATTTT
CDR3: CASSLTPVLVADTQYF

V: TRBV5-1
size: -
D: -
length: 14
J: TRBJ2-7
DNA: TGCGCCAGCAGCTTGGAACCGATTCTATGGGAGCAGTACTTC
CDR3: CASSLEPILWEQYF

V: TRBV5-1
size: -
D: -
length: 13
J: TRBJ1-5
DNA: TGCGCCAGCAGCTGGGAGGGGGAGAGGCCCCAGCATTTT
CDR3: CASSWEGERPQHF

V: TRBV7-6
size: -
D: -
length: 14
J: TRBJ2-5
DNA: TGTGCCAGCACCCCGACAGCATACCAAGAGACCCAGTACTTC
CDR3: CASTPTAYQETQYF

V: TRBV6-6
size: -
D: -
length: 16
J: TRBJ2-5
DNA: TGTGCCAGCAGTTACTCCCTAGATGGTAGAAAAGAGACCCAGTACTTC
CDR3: CASSYSLDGRKETQYF

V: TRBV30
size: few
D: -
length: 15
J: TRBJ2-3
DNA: TGTGCCTGGAGTGGAAAAGCGGGCAGTACAGATACGCAGTATTTT
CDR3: CAWSGKAGSTDTQYF

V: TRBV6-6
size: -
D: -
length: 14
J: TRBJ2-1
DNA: TGTGCCAGCAGCTCAGGAAGCTCCTACAATGAGCAGTTCTTC
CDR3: CASSSGSSYNEQFF

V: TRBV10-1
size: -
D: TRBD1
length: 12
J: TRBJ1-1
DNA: TGCGCCAGGGACAGGGTGAACACTGAAGCTTTCTTT
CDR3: CARDRVNTEAFF

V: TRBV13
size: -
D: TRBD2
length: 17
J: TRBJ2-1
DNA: TGTGCCAGCAGCTTAGGAAGCGGGAGCAATCTTCTCAATGAGCAGTTCTTC
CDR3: CASSLGSGSNLLNEQFF

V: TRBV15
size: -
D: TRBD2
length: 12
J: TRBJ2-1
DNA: TGTGCCTCGGGACGGGGGGGACGGGAGCAGTTCTTC
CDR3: CASGRGGREQFF

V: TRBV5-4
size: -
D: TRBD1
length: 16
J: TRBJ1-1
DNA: TGTGCCAGCAGCTTGGCCAGGGGGCGGGTGGACACTGAAGCTTTCTTT
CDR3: CASSLARGRVDTEAFF

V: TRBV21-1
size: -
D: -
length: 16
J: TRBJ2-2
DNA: TGTGCCAGCATCCCGAAACCGACAGGGAACACCGGGGAGCTGTTTTTT
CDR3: CASIPKPTGNTGELFF

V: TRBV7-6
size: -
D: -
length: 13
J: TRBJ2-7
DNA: TGTGCCAGCAGCTCGCTAGGGGCCTACGAGCAGTACTTC
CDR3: CASSSLGAYEQYF

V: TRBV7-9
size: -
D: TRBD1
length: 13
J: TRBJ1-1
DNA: TGTGCCAGCAGCTCGGACAGGGCCACTGAAGCTTTCTTT
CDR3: CASSSDRATEAFF

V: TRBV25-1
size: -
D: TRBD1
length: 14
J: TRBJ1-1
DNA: TGTGCCAGCAGTGAAGGGACAGTGAACACTGAAGCTTTCTTT
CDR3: CASSEGTVNTEAFF

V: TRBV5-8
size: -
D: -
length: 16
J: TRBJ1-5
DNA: TGTGCCAGCAGCTTGGGGCAGGCAACCCGGATGGAACCCCAGCATTTT
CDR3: CASSLGQATRMEPQHF

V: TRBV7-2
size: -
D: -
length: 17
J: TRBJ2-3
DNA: TGTGCCAGCAGCTTAAGTCTACGCAACGTCAGGACAGATACGCAGTATTTT
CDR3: CASSLSLRNVRTDTQYF

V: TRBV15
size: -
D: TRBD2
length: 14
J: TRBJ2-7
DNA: TGTGCCACCAGAGGAGCGGGAGGCTCCTACGAGCAGTACTTC
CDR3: CATRGAGGSYEQYF

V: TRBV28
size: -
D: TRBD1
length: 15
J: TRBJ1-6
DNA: TGTGCCAGCAGTCCACGGACAGGGACGGATTCACCCCTCCACTTT
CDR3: CASSPRTGTDSPLHF

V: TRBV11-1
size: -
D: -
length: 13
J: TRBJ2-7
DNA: TGTGCCAGCAGCTTAGGACAGTACTACGAGCAGTACTTC
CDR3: CASSLGQYYEQYF

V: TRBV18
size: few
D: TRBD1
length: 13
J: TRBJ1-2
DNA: TGTGCCAGCTGGATCTCCGGGACAGAGGGCTACACCTTC
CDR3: CASWISGTEGYTF

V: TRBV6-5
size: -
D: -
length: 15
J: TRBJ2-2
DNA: TGTGCCAGCAGTTACTCGATCACGGTCGGTCAGGAGCTGTTTTTT
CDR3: CASSYSITVGQELFF

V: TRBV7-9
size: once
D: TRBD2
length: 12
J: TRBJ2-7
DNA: TGTGCCAGCCAGCGGGATGCTTACGAGCAGTACTTC
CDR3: CASQRDAYEQYF

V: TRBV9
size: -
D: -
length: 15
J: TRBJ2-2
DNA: TGTGCCAGCAGCGTTTCCAGCGCGAACACCGGGGAGCTGTTTTTT
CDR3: CASSVSSANTGELFF

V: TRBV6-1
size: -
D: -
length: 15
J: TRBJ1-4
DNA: TGTGCCAGCAGTGAAGAGACAGGAACGAATGAAAAACTGTTTTTT
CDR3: CASSEETGTNEKLFF

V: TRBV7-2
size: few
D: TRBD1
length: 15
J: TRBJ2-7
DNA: TGTGCCAGCAGCTTAATGGGACAGGGGATCGACGAGCAGTACTTC
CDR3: CASSLMGQGIDEQYF

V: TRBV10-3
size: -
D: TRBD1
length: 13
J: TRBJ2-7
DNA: TGTGCCATCAGACTAGAACAGGGGTACGAGCAGTACTTC
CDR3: CAIRLEQGYEQYF

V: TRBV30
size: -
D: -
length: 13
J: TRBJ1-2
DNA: TGTGCCTGGACACAGGGCGCATCCTATGGCTACACCTTC
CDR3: CAWTQGASYGYTF

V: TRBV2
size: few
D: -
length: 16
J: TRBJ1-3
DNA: TGTGCCAGCAGTGAATTAGACGGGAGCTCTGGAAACACCATATATTTT
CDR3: CASSELDGSSGNTIYF

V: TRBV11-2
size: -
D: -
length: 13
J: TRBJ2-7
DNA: TGTGCCAGCAGCTTAGGTTCTACCTACGAGCAGTACTTC
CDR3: CASSLGSTYEQYF

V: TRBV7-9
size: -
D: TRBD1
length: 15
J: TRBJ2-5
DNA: TGTGCCAGCAGCTTAGGGGGGACAGGAACGAAGACCCAGTACTTC
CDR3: CASSLGGTGTKTQYF

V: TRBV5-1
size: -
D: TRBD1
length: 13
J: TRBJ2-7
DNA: TGCGCCAGCAGCTCGACAGGGGGGTTGGTGCAGTACTTC
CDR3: CASSSTGGLVQYF